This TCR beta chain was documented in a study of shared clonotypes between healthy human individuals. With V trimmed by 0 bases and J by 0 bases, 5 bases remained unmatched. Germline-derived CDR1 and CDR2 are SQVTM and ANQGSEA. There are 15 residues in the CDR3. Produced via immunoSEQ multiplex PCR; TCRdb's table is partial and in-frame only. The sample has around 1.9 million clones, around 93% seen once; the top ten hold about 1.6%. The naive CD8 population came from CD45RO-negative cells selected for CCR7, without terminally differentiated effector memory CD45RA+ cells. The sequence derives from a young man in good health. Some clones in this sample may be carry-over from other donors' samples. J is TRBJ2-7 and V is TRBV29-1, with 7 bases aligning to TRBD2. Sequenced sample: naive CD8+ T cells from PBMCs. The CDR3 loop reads CSVEDGAGLSYEQYF. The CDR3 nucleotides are TGCAGCGTTGAAGATGGAGCGGGACTCTCCTACGAGCAGTACTTC.